Below, one T cell receptor beta chain is given with its context. Libraries were prepared by immunoSEQ multiplex PCR; TCRdb keeps only in-frame clonotypes and omits some of them. The sample carries some 60,000 clones, around 92% recorded once. This sample stems from a study of technical replicates of blood from a handful of donors. The CDR3 loop spans 16 amino acids. In germline, CDR1 is LGHNA, CDR2 YSLEER. V dropped 0 bases and J dropped 5; count of bases not matched to a gene: 4. The chain recombines TRBV4-3 with TRBJ2-1, with 10 nucleotides matching TRBD2. The sequence derives from a human donor in good health. Some clones in this sample may be carry-over from other donors' samples. The specimen was PBMCs. In DNA, the CDR3 is TGCGCCAGCAGCCAAGATCCGGGACTAGCGAACAATGAGCAGTTCTTC. This sequence encodes CASSQDPGLANNEQFF.